These 18 T cell receptor beta chains were all obtained from the same sample, sequenced in a study of T cells after yellow fever vaccination. One entry per CDR3 protein, called by TCRdb with MiXCR from the 5' RACE reads. The table records about 230,000 distinct CDR3 sequences, about 7% of them present only once. The sequenced sample was CD4+ T cells sorted from PBMCs, obtained on the day of the yellow fever booster vaccination. All receptors come from a man aged 25-45 years who received the YFV17D yellow fever vaccine.

V gene TRBV5-1 combines with J gene TRBJ2-5, with TRBD2 matching 8 bases. The V and J ends lost 4 bases and 7 bases, in that order; junction bases with no gene match: 18. The germline V gene encodes CDR1 SGHRS and CDR2 YFSETQ. The CDR3 consists of 17 residues. CDR3 sequence: CASSPGTTGLVRGTQYF. Here the CDR3 DNA reads TGCGCCAGCAGCCCAGGCACTACGGGACTAGTCCGAGGGACCCAGTACTTC.

The table lists this clonotype with many counts. The chain employs TRBV7-9 and TRBJ2-3; no clear D gene. Per germline, CDR1 SEHNR and CDR2 FQNEAQ (reference sequence). The CDR3 has 12 residues. V gave up 3 bases and J gave up 6 bases, with 7 bases separating them. CDR3 residues: CASSFDSDTQYF. In DNA, the CDR3 is TGTGCCAGCAGCTTCGACTCGGATACGCAGTATTTT.

This clonotype has only a few counts. V gene TRBV7-8 combines with J gene TRBJ2-7; the D gene is possibly TRBD1 (6 bases). The CDR3 loop spans 14 amino acids. CDR1 is SGHVS, CDR2 FQNEAQ, per germline. Trimming left V 6 bases short and J 0 bases short, with 12 bases between. CDR3 residues: CASRPGQNSYEQYF. CDR3 coding DNA: TGTGCCAGCAGGCCGGGACAAAACTCCTACGAGCAGTACTTC.

This chain links TRBV6-5 with TRBJ2-1; 12 nucleotides align to TRBD2. The CDR3 totals 19 residues. Trimming cost V 0 bases and J 7 bases; bases outside gene matches: 13. CDR1 and CDR2 (germline): MNHEY, SVGAGI. CDR3 sequence: CASSYSRPPLAGGGNEQFF. The CDR3, as DNA: TGTGCCAGCAGTTACTCGAGACCCCCCCTAGCGGGAGGGGGAAATGAGCAGTTCTTC.

This chain uses TRBV29-1 with TRBJ2-1; 14 bases line up with TRBD2. The CDR3 runs to 13 residues. Germline loops: CDR1 SQVTM, CDR2 ANQGSEA. V was clipped by 7 bases and J by 6 bases; unmatched bases: 2. CDR3 region: CSAGLAGVNEQFF. The DNA for the CDR3 is TGCAGCGCGGGACTAGCGGGAGTCAATGAGCAGTTCTTC.

This chain connects TRBV18 to TRBJ1-2, with D maybe TRBD1 (5 bases). Germline loops: CDR1 KGHSH, CDR2 LQKENI. With 0 bases removed from V and 3 bases from J, the gap between germline ends came to 8 bases. The CDR3 is 14 amino acids. This CDR3 reads CASSPPAGYYGYTF. The CDR3 nucleotides are TGTGCCAGCTCACCACCGGCAGGGTACTATGGCTACACCTTC.

This clonotype appeared a few times. The chain has TRBV5-1 and TRBJ2-7; no clear D. The V gene lost 4 bases and the J gene lost 6 bases, with 17 bases spanning the gap. From germline, CDR1 is SGHRS and CDR2 YFSETQ. CDR3 length: 14 residues. In nucleotides, the CDR3 is TGCGCCAGCAGCCCGGTCCTAAGGGTAGGCGAGCAGTACTTC. Protein sequence: CASSPVLRVGEQYF.

The rearrangement joins TRBV12-3 or TRBV12-4 to TRBJ2-5, with unresolved D. The CDR3 consists of 15 residues. Deletions cut 6 bases from V and 5 bases from J, with 19 bases between. The CDR3 sequence is CASSPNFAGHETQYF. The DNA of the CDR3 is TGTGCCAGCAGCCCAAACTTCGCAGGTCATGAGACCCAGTACTTC.

In its sample, this clonotype is medium-sized. V is TRBV7-2 and J is TRBJ1-6; perhaps TRBD1 as D (6 bases). The V end was cut by 3 bases, the J end by 10 bases, with 13 bases between. The CDR3 loop spans 14 amino acids. Germline lookup yields CDR1 SGHTA and CDR2 FQGNSA. The CDR3 DNA reads as TGTGCCAGCAGCTTCGAACAGGGTATCTCACCCCTCCACTTT. This sequence encodes CASSFEQGISPLHF.

This clonotype was observed many times. V is TRBV20-1 and J is TRBJ2-5, with 8 bases matching TRBD2. CDR1 is DFQATT, CDR2 SNEGSKA, per germline (reference sequence). The CDR3 totals 14 residues. With V trimmed by 3 bases and J by 5 bases, 8 bases remained unmatched. The CDR3 sequence is CSASTGGTLETQYF. The DNA for the CDR3 is TGCAGTGCTAGTACGGGAGGGACATTGGAGACCCAGTACTTC.

This clonotype has just a few counts. The CDR3 sequence is CASSNAAGVSNEQFF. The DNA of the CDR3 is TGTGCCAGCAGCAACGCAGCGGGAGTTAGTAATGAGCAGTTCTTC. The chain links TRBV6-4 to TRBJ2-1; 8 positions agree with TRBD2. The CDR3 totals 15 residues. Unmatched junction bases numbered 11, after V lost 6 bases and J lost 7 bases. Germline loops: CDR1 MRHNA, CDR2 SNTAGT.

This clonotype was counted at least ten times. This chain joins TRBV12-3 or TRBV12-4 and TRBJ2-1; the D gene is possibly TRBD1 (7 bases). This CDR3 is 18 amino acids long. The ends were cut back, 7 bases at V and 4 bases at J, with 26 bases in the middle. The DNA for the CDR3 is TGTGCCAGCACTTCAAAGCCCCCAGGGGGGAGTAAGTACAATGAGCAGTTCTTC. Translation gives CASTSKPPGGSKYNEQFF.

V and J are TRBV12-3 or TRBV12-4 and TRBJ2-1; 9 nucleotides agree with TRBD2. The CDR3 is 19 amino acids. J lost 0 bases, V lost 11 bases, and 20 bases had no gene match. As DNA, the CDR3 is TGTGCCTTCAGTTTCGAGACTAGCGGTTTTAGGAGCTCCTACAATGAGCAGTTCTTC. This encodes CAFSFETSGFRSSYNEQFF.

This clonotype turned up a few times. The rearrangement joins TRBV7-2 to TRBJ2-7; D call uncertain. The CDR3 runs to 14 residues. Per the germline V gene, CDR1 is SGHTA and CDR2 is FQGNSA. With 5 bases removed from V and 0 bases from J, the gap between germline ends came to 11 bases. DNA of the CDR3: TGTGCCAGCAGCCGCGCCGATAGCTCCTACGAGCAGTACTTC. Translated: CASSRADSSYEQYF.

This clonotype was seen a handful of times. V and J are TRBV10-3 and TRBJ1-1, with D uncertain. CDR1 is ENHRY, CDR2 SYGVKD, per germline. Trimming removed 7 bases from V and 1 base from J, with 10 bases in between. CDR3 size: 13 residues. The CDR3 nucleotides are TGTGCCATCACCGAAAGGGAGAACACTGAAGCTTTCTTT. Protein sequence: CAITERENTEAFF.

The chain uses TRBV7-2 and TRBJ2-5; tentatively, D is TRBD2 (7 bases). The CDR3 extends over 14 amino acids. The germline V and J ends were trimmed by 1 base and 7 bases, with 13 bases remaining between them. CDR1 and CDR2 from the germline V gene are SGHTA and FQGNSA. Here the CDR3 reads CASSLEYREGTQYF. The CDR3 DNA sequence: TGTGCCAGCAGCTTAGAGTACAGGGAGGGGACCCAGTACTTC.

This rearrangement joins TRBV12-3 or TRBV12-4 to TRBJ2-3, with 9 bases identical to TRBD2. This CDR3 contains 16 residues. The J segment lost 0 bases and the V segment lost 6 bases, leaving 7 bases of the junction unmatched. The CDR3 is CASRPVAGASTDTQYF. CDR3 DNA sequence: TGTGCCAGCAGACCCGTAGCGGGAGCTAGCACAGATACGCAGTATTTT.

Ten or more counts support this clonotype. The rearrangement joins TRBV10-3 to TRBJ2-3; D may be TRBD1 (5 bases). V gave up 7 bases and J gave up 2 bases, with 7 bases separating them. Germline V CDR1 and CDR2: ENHRY, SYGVKD. The length of the CDR3 is 12 residues. CDR3: CAIKGNTDTQYF. CDR3 sequence (DNA): TGTGCCATCAAGGGGAACACAGATACGCAGTATTTT.